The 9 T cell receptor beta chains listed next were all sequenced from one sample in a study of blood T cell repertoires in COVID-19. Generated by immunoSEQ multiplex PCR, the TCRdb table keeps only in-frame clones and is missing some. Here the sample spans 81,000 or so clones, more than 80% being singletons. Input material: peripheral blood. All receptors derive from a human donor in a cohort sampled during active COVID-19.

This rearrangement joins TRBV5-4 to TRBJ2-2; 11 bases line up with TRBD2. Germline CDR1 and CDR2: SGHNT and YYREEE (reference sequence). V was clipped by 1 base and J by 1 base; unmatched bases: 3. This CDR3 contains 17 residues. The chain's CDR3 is CASSLKGLAGNTGELFF. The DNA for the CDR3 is TGTGCCAGCAGCTTGAAAGGACTAGCGGGGAACACCGGGGAGCTGTTTTTT.

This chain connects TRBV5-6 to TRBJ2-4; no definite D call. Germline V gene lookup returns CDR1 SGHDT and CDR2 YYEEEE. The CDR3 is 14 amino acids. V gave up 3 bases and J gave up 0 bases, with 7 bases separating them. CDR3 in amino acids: CASSSYLAKNIQYF. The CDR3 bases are TGTGCCAGCAGCTCCTACTTAGCCAAAAACATTCAGTACTTC.

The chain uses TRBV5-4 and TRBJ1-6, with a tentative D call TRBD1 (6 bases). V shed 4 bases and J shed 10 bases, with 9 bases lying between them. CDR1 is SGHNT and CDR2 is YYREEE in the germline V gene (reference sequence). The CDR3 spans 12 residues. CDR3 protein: CASSGRGSPLHF. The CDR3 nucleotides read TGTGCCAGCAGCGGCAGGGGCTCACCCCTCCACTTT.

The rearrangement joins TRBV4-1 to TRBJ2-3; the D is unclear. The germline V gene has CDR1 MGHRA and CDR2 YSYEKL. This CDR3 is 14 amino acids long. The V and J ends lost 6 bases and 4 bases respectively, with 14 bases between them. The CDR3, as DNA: TGCGCCAGCAGGAGAGGTGCTTGGGCAGATACGCAGTATTTT. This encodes CASRRGAWADTQYF.

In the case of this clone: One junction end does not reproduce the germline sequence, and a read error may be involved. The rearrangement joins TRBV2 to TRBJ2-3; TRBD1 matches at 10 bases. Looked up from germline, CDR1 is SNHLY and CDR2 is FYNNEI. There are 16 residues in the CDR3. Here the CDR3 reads CASSEAGTGVIRGKYF. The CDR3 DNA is TGTGCCAGCAGCGAAGCCGGGACAGGGGTGATAAGGGGGAAGTATTTT.

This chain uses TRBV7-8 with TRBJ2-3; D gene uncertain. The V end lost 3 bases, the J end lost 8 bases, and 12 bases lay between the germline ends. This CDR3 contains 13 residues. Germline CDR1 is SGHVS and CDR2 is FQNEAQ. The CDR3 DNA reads TGTGCCAGCAGCTTCCCCCTAGTCCCTACGCAGTATTTT. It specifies CASSFPLVPTQYF.

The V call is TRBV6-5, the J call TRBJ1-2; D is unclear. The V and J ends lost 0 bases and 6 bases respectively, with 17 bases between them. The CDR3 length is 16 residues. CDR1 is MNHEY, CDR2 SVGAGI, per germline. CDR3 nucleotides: TGTGCCAGCAGTTACTCGACTCGGGTTGGACTAAATGGCTACACCTTC. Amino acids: CASSYSTRVGLNGYTF.

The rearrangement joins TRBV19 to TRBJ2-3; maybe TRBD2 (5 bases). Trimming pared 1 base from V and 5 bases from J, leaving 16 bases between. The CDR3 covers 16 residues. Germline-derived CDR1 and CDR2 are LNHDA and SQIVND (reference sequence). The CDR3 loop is CASSIGTAGGGDTQYF. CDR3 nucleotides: TGTGCCAGTAGTATAGGAACAGCCGGAGGTGGAGATACGCAGTATTTT.

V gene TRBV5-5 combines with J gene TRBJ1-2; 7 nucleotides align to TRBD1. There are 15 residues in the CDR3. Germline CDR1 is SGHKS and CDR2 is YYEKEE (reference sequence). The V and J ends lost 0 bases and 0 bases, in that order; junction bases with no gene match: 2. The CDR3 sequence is CASSLGQGANYGYTF. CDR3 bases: TGTGCCAGCAGCTTGGGACAGGGAGCTAACTATGGCTACACCTTC.